This T cell receptor (beta chain) was captured in a study of cytotoxic CD8 clonotypes in ibrutinib-treated CLL. Note on this clone: What it binds is not known.

Overall study findings and caveats: Clonality increased at ibrutinib response and stayed stable in sustained remission. At progression, however, it fell back toward baseline.

Frozen PBMC stocks contributed roughly 2.1 micrograms of genomic DNA to the TCR beta libraries. The repertoire was sequenced with immunoSEQ multiplex PCR; TCRdb's copy has only in-frame clones and lacks some. The sample comprises about 45,000 clones, 60% to 70% of which are singletons, and roughly 21% rests with the top ten. Germline V gene sequence: CDR1 MGHRA, CDR2 YSYEKL. This CDR3 is 15 amino acids long. The V gene end was trimmed by 5 bases and the J gene end by 4 bases; junction bases not matched to a gene: 6. This TCR was sampled from a human donor with chronic lymphocytic leukemia. The rearrangement links TRBV4-1 to TRBJ2-1; TRBD1 matches at 9 bases. The sequencing here drew on PBMCs, taken after 24 months of ibrutinib treatment. The CDR3 here is CASSARQGEYNEQFF. The CDR3 region has the DNA TGCGCCAGCAGCGCCCGACAGGGGGAATACAATGAGCAGTTCTTC.